Listed below are T cell receptor beta chains from one sample, sequenced in a study of T cell clones after liver transplantation. Sequenced by immunoSEQ multiplex PCR; TCRdb stores in-frame clones only, minus some. The sample consists of about 71,000 clones, 80% of them appearing once. The input for sequencing was CD4+ T cells from blood, taken 12 months after liver transplant. The source is a human patient who received a liver transplant. Some T cells may arise from the graft donor. The conserved cysteine and the conserved F or W are not part of the CDR3 here.

J | V | CDR3
TRBJ2-3 | TRBV5-4 | ASSLMDTQY
TRBJ2-3 | TRBV5-1 | ASSPWLAGGRSGTDTQY
TRBJ1-2 | TRBV28 | ASRDRGGLYGYT
TRBJ2-2 | TRBV27 | ASSLARGNTGELF
TRBJ2-7 | TRBV30 | AWSVQGQRREDNEQY
TRBJ1-1 | TRBV27 | ASSLWPGNTEAF
TRBJ2-1 | TRBV9 | ASSVPAGTSGRSSYNEQF
TRBJ2-7 | TRBV4-3 | ASSQEGRQGKGEQY
TRBJ2-1 | TRBV6-6 | ASSYVAGVGNEQF
TRBJ2-3 | TRBV4-1 | ASSQDRGTGLGTDTQY
TRBJ1-5 | TRBV2 | ASRGQGNQPQH
TRBJ2-5 | TRBV7-7 | ASSLGRGGGETQY
TRBJ2-7 | TRBV6-1 | ASSDGTARGYEQY
TRBJ2-1 | TRBV5-8 | ASSVGLATYNEQF
TRBJ2-5 | TRBV7-8 | ASSWDRGLETQY
TRBJ2-7 | TRBV19 | ASSIVGMGLPYEQY
TRBJ1-1 | TRBV5-6 | ASSLITSWDTEAF
TRBJ1-2 | TRBV5-6 | ASSLGGQGSIGYT
TRBJ2-7 | TRBV11-2 | ASSLGSGRYEQY
TRBJ2-7 | TRBV5-1 | ASSSSRDGNYEQY
TRBJ1-4 | TRBV11-2 | ASSLYSSNEKLF
TRBJ2-5 | TRBV7-2 | ASSRVWGETQY